This T cell receptor beta chain emerged from a study of blood T cells in healthy people across ages. CDR3 length: 15 residues. Deletions cut 7 bases from V and 0 bases from J, with 13 bases between. From germline, CDR1 is SGHVS and CDR2 FQNEAQ. Using a J-beta primer mix together with a sample-barcoded 5' primer, a second PCR was run for roughly 7 to 11 cycles. One entry per CDR3 protein, called by TCRdb with MiXCR from the 5' RACE reads. The sample holds about 570,000 distinct CDR3 sequences; 27% are singletons and the top ten take less than 20%. This TCR derives from a woman between 65 and 79 years old in good health. V and J are TRBV7-8 and TRBJ2-1, with a possible D match to TRBD2 (5 bases). The sample comprised blood. CDR3 in DNA: TGTGCCAGCACCTCTTCCGAGGGCTCCTACAATGAGCAGTTCTTC. It encodes CASTSSEGSYNEQFF.